The TCR beta chain under discussion was sequenced for a study of T-cell reconstitution after alpha-beta-depleted transplantation in children. The germline V gene encodes CDR1 DFQATT and CDR2 SNEGSKA (reference sequence). The length of the CDR3 is 14 residues. V shed 1 base and J 4 bases; nucleotides not matched to a gene: 4. The TCRbeta library incorporated unique molecular identifiers. TCRdb processed the PCR reads anew with MiXCR; each CDR3 protein has one entry. The sample includes about 400,000 distinct CDR3 sequences, about a fifth of them seen just once. The chain carries TRBV20-1 and TRBJ1-1; 9 bases agree with TRBD1. This receptor was taken from a human donor who donated a stem cell graft to a child with acute myeloid leukemia. The sample was PBMCs from the stem cell graft donor, taken from the stem cell graft. The CDR3 nucleotides are TGCAGTGCTAGAGTGACAGGGGGAAGCACTGAAGCTTTCTTT. This encodes CSARVTGGSTEAFF.